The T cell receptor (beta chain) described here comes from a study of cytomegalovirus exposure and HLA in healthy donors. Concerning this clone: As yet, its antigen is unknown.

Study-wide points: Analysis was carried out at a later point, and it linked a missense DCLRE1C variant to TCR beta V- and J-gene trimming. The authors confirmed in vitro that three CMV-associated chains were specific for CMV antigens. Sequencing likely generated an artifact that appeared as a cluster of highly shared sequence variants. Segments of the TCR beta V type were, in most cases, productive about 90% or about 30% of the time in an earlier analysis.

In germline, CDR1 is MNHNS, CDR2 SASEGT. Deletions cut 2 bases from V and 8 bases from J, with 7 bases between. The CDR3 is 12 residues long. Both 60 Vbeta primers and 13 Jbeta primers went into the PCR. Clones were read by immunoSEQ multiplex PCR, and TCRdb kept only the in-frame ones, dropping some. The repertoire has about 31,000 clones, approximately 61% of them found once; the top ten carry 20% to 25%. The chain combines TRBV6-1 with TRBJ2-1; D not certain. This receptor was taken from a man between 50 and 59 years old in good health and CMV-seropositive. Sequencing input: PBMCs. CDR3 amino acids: CASSETWYEQFF. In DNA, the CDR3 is TGTGCCAGCAGTGAAACTTGGTATGAGCAGTTCTTC.